Below, 14 T cell receptor beta chains from the same sample are listed, as sequenced in a study of cytomegalovirus exposure and HLA in healthy donors. Primers: 60 Vbeta forward and 13 Jbeta reverse. Here immunoSEQ multiplex PCR was the method, and the copy in TCRdb shows in-frame clones only, minus some. This table holds about 200,000 clones, about 78% found once. Sequencing input: PBMCs. These TCRs come from a woman in her 30s in good health and CMV-seronegative.

This chain links TRBV30 with TRBJ1-2, with TRBD1 as a possible D gene (5 bases). Germline CDR1 reads GTSNPN; CDR2 reads SVGIG (reference sequence). V was cut by 0 bases and J by 4 bases, with 9 bases left in between. The length of the CDR3 is 13 residues. CDR3 sequence reads: CAWSVNRFYGYTF. As DNA, the CDR3 is TGTGCCTGGAGTGTAAACAGGTTCTATGGCTACACCTTC.

The J gene is TRBJ1-4, the V gene TRBV16, with D uncertain. CDR3 length equals 13 residues. Germline values: CDR1 KGHSY, CDR2 FQNENV. With 2 bases removed from V and 4 bases from J, the gap between germline ends came to 5 bases. CDR3 in DNA: TGTGCCAGCAGCCAAGTCAGTAATGAAAAACTGTTTTTT. Translation gives CASSQVSNEKLFF. Full variable domain (missing parts from reference TRBV16 and TRBJ1-4): GEEVAQTPKHLVRGEGQKAKLYCAPIKGHSYVFWYQQVLKNEFKFLISFQNENVFDETGMPKERFSAKCLPNSPCSLEIQATKLEDSAVYFCASSQVSNEKLFFGSGTQLSVL.

The chain combines TRBV7-2 with TRBJ1-1; TRBD1 agrees at 7 bases. Germline CDR1 is SGHTA and CDR2 is FQGNSA. J gave up 0 bases and V 5 bases, and 6 bases lay outside the gene matches. CDR3 length: 15 amino acids. The DNA for the CDR3 is TGTGCCAGCAGCGCCCCGACAGGGATGAACACTGAAGCTTTCTTT. This sequence encodes CASSAPTGMNTEAFF.

J is TRBJ2-7 and V is TRBV4-1; D may be TRBD2 (5 bases). The CDR3 length is 15 residues. From germline, CDR1 is MGHRA and CDR2 YSYEKL. Trimming took 0 bases from V and 2 from J, leaving 11 bases between them. For the CDR3, the DNA is TGCGCCAGCAGCCAAGATACGCGGGTGACCTACGAGCAGTACTTC. Its protein product is CASSQDTRVTYEQYF.

The rearrangement uses TRBV5-6 and TRBJ2-1; 7 bases map to TRBD2. V shed 4 bases and J 2 bases; nucleotides not matched to a gene: 6. This CDR3 is built from 15 residues. Germline-derived CDR1 and CDR2 are SGHDT and YYEEEE. The CDR3 nucleotides are TGTGCCAGCAGCCGTGGACTAGATCCCTACAATGAGCAGTTCTTC. It specifies CASSRGLDPYNEQFF. Based on the CDR3 plus reference TRBV5-6 and TRBJ2-1, the full variable domain is DAGVTQSPTHLIKTRGQQVTLRCSPKSGHDTVSWYQQALGQGPQFIFQYYEEEERQRGNFPDRFSGHQFPNYSSELNVNALLLGDSALYLCASSRGLDPYNEQFFGPGTRLTVL.

This CDR3 is CASGRDRTRNTEAFF. Written as DNA, the CDR3 is TGTGCCAGCGGTAGGGACAGGACTCGGAACACTGAAGCTTTCTTT. The gene calls are TRBV27 and TRBJ1-1; 8 bases map to TRBD1. The CDR3 spans 15 residues. The V and J ends lost 8 bases and 1 base, in that order; junction bases with no gene match: 9. Germline V gives CDR1 MNHEY, CDR2 SMNVEV (reference sequence).

The chain joins TRBV2 to TRBJ2-5; no clear D gene. The CDR3 has 14 residues. Germline V lookup: CDR1 SNHLY, CDR2 FYNNEI. V was cut by 6 bases and J by 7 bases, with 18 bases left in between. The CDR3 DNA reads as TGTGCCAGCAGCCCAACGGAGACGGCGGCGACCCAGTACTTC. Residues: CASSPTETAATQYF.

A remark on this clone: The junction departs from germline at one end; a sequencing error may be responsible. The V gene is TRBV6-1, the J gene TRBJ1-2, with 8 bases fitting TRBD1. CDR1 MNHNS and CDR2 SASEGT come from the germline V gene. This CDR3 has 15 residues. The CDR3 region has the DNA TGTGCCAGCAGTGAATCAGGGGGCGAGGGCTATGGCTACCCCTTC. This sequence encodes CASSESGGEGYGYPF.

This clone was seen only once. The chain has TRBV5-1 and TRBJ1-4; the D is unclear. Trimming took off 1 base at V and 0 bases at J, with 10 bases between the two ends. Germline lookup yields CDR1 SGHRS and CDR2 YFSETQ. The CDR3 covers 16 residues. For the CDR3, the DNA is TGCGCCAGCAGCTTGTTAGCGGCTGCAACTAATGAAAAACTGTTTTTT. It yields the protein CASSLLAAATNEKLFF. Filled out from reference TRBV5-1 and TRBJ1-4, the complete variable domain reads KAGVTQTPRYLIKTRGQQVTLSCSPISGHRSVSWYQQTPGQGLQFLFEYFSETQRNKGNFPGRFSGRQFSNSRSEMNVSTLELGDSALYLCASSLLAAATNEKLFFGSGTQLSVL.

This clone was found once. This chain connects TRBV11-2 to TRBJ1-2, with D perhaps matching TRBD1 (6 bases). V dropped 1 base and J dropped 0 bases, with 15 bases sitting between them. The V gene's germline CDR1 is SGHAT and CDR2 FQNNGV. The CDR3 runs 17 residues. The CDR3: CASSLVTGSFSNYGYTF. DNA for the CDR3: TGTGCCAGCAGCTTAGTAACAGGGAGCTTCTCTAACTATGGCTACACCTTC.

The CDR3 spells CASSERTGGRICRYTF. DNA for the CDR3: TGTGCCAGCAGTGAAAGGACAGGGGGCCGCATATGTCGCTACACCTTC. J is TRBJ1-2 and V is TRBV2; 11 positions match TRBD1. This CDR3 contains 16 residues. CDR1 and CDR2 from the germline V gene are SNHLY and FYNNEI. V gave up 2 bases and J gave up 9 bases; unmatched junction bases: 11.

CDR3 nucleotide sequence: TGTGCCAGTACGATAAGGGGGGGCAATGAGCAGTTCTTC. Protein product: CASTIRGGNEQFF. V and J are TRBV19 and TRBJ2-1; TRBD2 is a possible D gene (7 bases). Trimming removed 7 bases at V and 6 bases at J, with 13 bases between. CDR3 length equals 13 residues. CDR1 is LNHDA and CDR2 is SQIVND in the germline V gene (reference sequence).

This clone was detected a few times. CDR3 in amino acids: CASTYRASYNEQFF. The DNA of the CDR3 is TGTGCCAGCACCTACAGGGCGTCCTACAATGAGCAGTTCTTC. The chain joins TRBV6-1 to TRBJ2-1, with D possibly matching TRBD1 (6 bases). There are 14 residues in the CDR3. The germline V gene has CDR1 MNHNS and CDR2 SASEGT. V was shortened by 7 bases and J by 1 base, with 11 bases between the two germline ends.

The chain joins TRBV5-5 to TRBJ2-5; possibly TRBD1 for D (6 bases). Germline values: CDR1 SGHKS, CDR2 YYEKEE (reference sequence). Deletions cut 3 bases from V and 2 bases from J, with 11 bases between. The CDR3 has 14 amino acids. The CDR3 spells CASSSGQLQETQYF. CDR3 in DNA: TGTGCCAGCAGCTCTGGACAGCTTCAAGAGACCCAGTACTTC.